What follows are 30 T cell receptor beta chains derived from one specimen sequenced in a study of cytotoxic CD8 clonotypes in ibrutinib-treated CLL (dated by TCRdb to about 2021). The time point label, read with the paper, signifies: progressive disease on ibrutinib. The method behind the library was the immunoSEQ multiplex PCR assay. Drawn from immuneACCESS, this table holds only the in-frame rearrangements with V and J called that TCRdb kept. Clones are partly lost; checked studies trace under half to an unresolved V gene and leave the rest unexplained. The sample profile shows about 160,000 clones; over 75% of them were found once. The ten biggest clones cover 3% to 3.5% of the sample. Sequenced here: PBMCs, sampled at disease progression, from a patient treated with ibrutinib. The receptors stem from a human donor with chronic lymphocytic leukemia.

This chain uses TRBV21-1 with TRBJ1-5; TRBD1, the D gene given by the table, was not confirmed from the DNA. TRBV21-1 is noted as a pseudogene. The length of the CDR3 is 20 residues. The chain's CDR3 is CASSKVDRAGGLSSNQPQHF. The CDR3 DNA reads as TGTGCCAGCAGCAAAGTTGATCGGGCAGGGGGCCTCTCTAGCAATCAGCCCCAGCATTTT.

The gene calls are TRBV27 and TRBJ1-1; TRBD1 matches at 7 bases. With V trimmed by 0 bases and J by 4 bases, 11 bases remained unmatched. The germline gives CDR1 MNHEY, CDR2 SMNVEV (reference sequence). The CDR3 totals 17 residues. This CDR3 is CASSLSSAGGRGTEAFF. The DNA of the CDR3 is TGTGCCAGCAGTTTATCGTCCGCAGGGGGTCGGGGCACTGAAGCTTTCTTT.

The chain combines TRBV5-1 with TRBJ2-1; perhaps TRBD2 as D (5 bases). Between the trimmed V and J ends, which lost 2 bases and 0 bases, there was a span of 6 bases. The CDR3 extends over 14 amino acids. The germline CDR1 and CDR2 sequences are SGHRS and YFSETQ. CDR3 amino acids: CASSFRDSYNEQFF. Written as DNA, the CDR3 is TGCGCCAGCAGCTTCCGGGACTCCTACAATGAGCAGTTCTTC.

The gene calls are TRBV25-1 and TRBJ2-5; possible D gene TRBD1, 6 bases. This CDR3 has 15 amino acids. V gave up 3 bases and J gave up 2 bases, with 13 bases separating them. Germline V gives CDR1 MGHDK, CDR2 SYGVNS. For the CDR3, the DNA is TGTGCCAGCAGTGATCAGGGGACCAGACAAGAGACCCAGTACTTC. Amino acids: CASSDQGTRQETQYF.

This clone came up once. This CDR3 is also generated by other DNA sequences in the sample. The chain joins TRBV5-1 to TRBJ1-1; TRBD1 is a possible D gene (5 bases). This CDR3 is built from 14 residues. Germline CDR1 and CDR2: SGHRS and YFSETQ. Deletions cut 4 bases from V and 2 bases from J, with 12 bases between. The CDR3 is CASSAGTLNTEAFF. DNA for the CDR3: TGCGCCAGCAGCGCAGGGACTCTAAACACTGAAGCTTTCTTT.

This rearrangement joins TRBV5-1 to TRBJ2-7, with D possibly TRBD1 on 6 matching bases. The germline CDR1 and CDR2 sequences are SGHRS and YFSETQ. The CDR3 has 14 residues. V gave up 3 bases and J gave up 0 bases, with 10 bases separating them. CDR3 DNA sequence: TGCGCCAGCAGCTATGACAGGAACTCCTACGAGCAGTACTTC. This translates into CASSYDRNSYEQYF. Drawing the rest from reference TRBV5-1 and TRBJ2-7, the complete variable domain is KAGVTQTPRYLIKTRGQQVTLSCSPISGHRSVSWYQQTPGQGLQFLFEYFSETQRNKGNFPGRFSGRQFSNSRSEMNVSTLELGDSALYLCASSYDRNSYEQYFGPGTRLTVT.

The rearrangement joins TRBV27 to TRBJ2-7; a possible D gene is TRBD2 (5 bases). Germline CDR1 and CDR2: MNHEY and SMNVEV (reference sequence). With 3 bases removed from V and 8 bases from J, the gap between germline ends came to 14 bases. The CDR3 has 13 residues. The CDR3 here is CASSFTRREKQYF. CDR3 in DNA: TGTGCCAGCAGTTTCACTCGTCGGGAAAAGCAGTACTTC.

The chain employs TRBV5-6 and TRBJ1-1; no firm D call. Germline V gene lookup returns CDR1 SGHDT and CDR2 YYEEEE. The V gene lost 2 bases and the J gene lost 4 bases, with 21 bases spanning the gap. There are 17 residues in the CDR3. The CDR3, as DNA: TGTGCCAGCAGCTTAGTCAGGTCTTTTTATGGGATCACTGAAGCTTTCTTT. Translating it yields CASSLVRSFYGITEAFF.

V is TRBV10-3 and J is TRBJ2-3; D is possibly TRBD1 or TRBD2 (7 bases each). Germline CDR1 is ENHRY and CDR2 is SYGVKD. This CDR3 is 15 amino acids long. V was trimmed by 2 bases and J by 5 bases, leaving 14 bases between them. The CDR3 here is CAISEATGRVDTQYF. The DNA for the CDR3 is TGTGCCATCAGTGAGGCGACAGGGAGGGTAGATACGCAGTATTTT.

This rearrangement joins TRBV5-1 to TRBJ2-1; 12 bases fit TRBD2. Looked up from germline, CDR1 is SGHRS and CDR2 is YFSETQ. Trimming removed 0 bases from V and 1 base from J; junction bases left unmatched: 5. The CDR3 runs to 18 residues. The CDR3 loop reads CASSLGLAGVKSYNEQFF. As DNA, the CDR3 is TGCGCCAGCAGCTTGGGACTAGCGGGAGTGAAATCCTACAATGAGCAGTTCTTC.

The V and J genes are TRBV19 and TRBJ1-2, with TRBD1 matching 7 bases. The CDR3 totals 13 residues. Germline V CDR1 and CDR2: LNHDA, SQIVND (reference sequence). With V trimmed by 4 bases and J by 3 bases, 2 bases remained unmatched. The CDR3 here is CASSTDRDYGYTF. The CDR3 DNA sequence: TGTGCCAGTAGTACAGACAGGGACTATGGCTACACCTTC. Looking up the rest from reference TRBV19 and TRBJ1-2 gives the full variable domain: DGGITQSPKYLFRKEGQNVTLSCEQNLNHDAMYWYRQDPGQGLRLIYYSQIVNDFQKGDIAEGYSVSREKKESFPLTVTSAQKNPTAFYLCASSTDRDYGYTFGSGTRLTVV.

V and J are TRBV7-8 and TRBJ1-3, with 8 positions matching TRBD1. There are 16 residues in the CDR3. Germline-derived CDR1 and CDR2 are SGHVS and FQNEAQ. Trimming at V came to 0 bases and at J to 8 bases, leaving 9 bases not matched to a gene. The CDR3 bases are TGTGCCAGCAGCTTAGCGGACAGGGTGGGGTTGTACACCATATATTTT. Translating gives CASSLADRVGLYTIYF.

This clone has only a few counts. The chain links TRBV7-2 to TRBJ1-1; D uncertain. CDR1 is SGHTA, CDR2 FQGNSA, per germline. Deletions cut 2 bases from V and 1 base from J, with 8 bases between. This CDR3 has 14 residues. CDR3 coding DNA: TGTGCCAGCAGCTTACTGCAGGCGAACACTGAAGCTTTCTTT. Its translation: CASSLLQANTEAFF.

This clone was detected only once. This chain joins TRBV28 and TRBJ2-7; D gene ambiguous. The germline V gene has CDR1 MDHEN and CDR2 SYDVKM. Deletions cut 6 bases from V and 7 bases from J, with 13 bases between. There are 12 residues in the CDR3. In nucleotides, the CDR3 is TGTGCCAGCAGCGAGGAGCCGAGGGAGCAGTACTTC. Its translation is CASSEEPREQYF.

V gene TRBV5-6 combines with J gene TRBJ2-7; TRBD2 might be the D (5 bases). Germline values: CDR1 SGHDT, CDR2 YYEEEE. V lost 4 bases, J lost 3 bases, and 14 bases lay in between. This CDR3 is 14 amino acids long. DNA for the CDR3: TGTGCCAGCAGCCCTGGAGGCGCAAACTACGAGCAGTACTTC. Protein product: CASSPGGANYEQYF.

This chain joins TRBV27 and TRBJ2-6; a weak D match, TRBD1 (6 bases). V was pared by 0 bases and J by 4 bases, with 22 bases between. The CDR3 contains 20 residues. Germline CDR1 MNHEY, CDR2 SMNVEV (reference sequence). The CDR3 DNA reads as TGTGCCAGCAGTTTATCCTCTGTATCCCCCACAGGGTTCGGGGCCAACGTCCTGACTTTC. This encodes CASSLSSVSPTGFGANVLTF. Full variable domain (missing parts from reference TRBV27 and TRBJ2-6): EAQVTQNPRYLITVTGKKLTVTCSQNMNHEYMSWYRQDPGLGLRQIYYSMNVEVTDKGDVPEGYKVSRKEKRNFPLILESPSPNQTSLYFCASSLSSVSPTGFGANVLTFGAGSRLTVL.

The rearrangement links TRBV7-8 to TRBJ1-1; 7 bases agree with TRBD1. Germline-derived CDR1 and CDR2 are SGHVS and FQNEAQ. Unmatched junction bases numbered 4, after V lost 5 bases and J lost 7 bases. This CDR3 contains 12 residues. DNA for the CDR3: TGTGCCAGCAGCCCACGGGACAGTGAAGCTTTCTTT. Its protein product is CASSPRDSEAFF.

This clone occurred a few times. The chain carries TRBV6-1 and TRBJ2-3; unclear D gene. Germline CDR1 MNHNS, CDR2 SASEGT. The CDR3 sequence is 13 residues long. V was shortened by 8 bases and J by 4 bases, with 13 bases between the two germline ends. The CDR3 DNA reads TGTGCCAGCGGATACAGAGCTCCAGATACGCAGTATTTT. The encoded protein is CASGYRAPDTQYF.

This clone was found a few times. This chain joins TRBV4-2 and TRBJ2-7; unclear D gene. Germline values: CDR1 LGHNA, CDR2 YNFKEQ. V dropped 1 base and J dropped 2 bases, with 6 bases sitting between them. The CDR3 length is 13 residues. DNA for the CDR3: TGTGCCAGCAGCCAAGCTTCGGCCTACGAGCAGTACTTC. It is translated as CASSQASAYEQYF.

This clone was observed a single time. V is TRBV5-1 and J is TRBJ2-7; 13 bases align to TRBD2. V dropped 4 bases and J dropped 5; count of bases not matched to a gene: 9. Germline-derived CDR1 and CDR2 are SGHRS and YFSETQ. There are 16 residues in the CDR3. CDR3 in DNA: TGCGCCAGCAGCACAGCAGGGACTAGCGGGATCCACGAGCAGTACTTC. The encoded protein is CASSTAGTSGIHEQYF.

V gene TRBV4-1 combines with J gene TRBJ1-4; TRBD1 agrees at 9 bases. The trim removed 4 bases at V and 7 bases at J, leaving 7 bases unmatched. Germline lookup yields CDR1 MGHRA and CDR2 YSYEKL. The CDR3 is made up of 15 amino acids. In DNA, the CDR3 is TGCGCCAGCAGCCCGGCTCCGGGACAGGGTGAAAAACTGTTTTTT. Translation: CASSPAPGQGEKLFF.

The rearrangement uses TRBV11-3 and TRBJ2-3, with 9 bases aligning to TRBD2. CDR1 and CDR2 (germline): SGHNT, YENEEA. J gave up 0 bases and V 3 bases, and 1 base lay outside the gene matches. This CDR3 is built from 15 residues. The CDR3 spells CASSFTSGSTDTQYF. Here the CDR3 DNA reads TGTGCCAGCAGCTTCACTAGCGGGAGCACAGATACGCAGTATTTT.

The chain uses TRBV5-4 and TRBJ2-7; D is possibly TRBD2 (5 bases). CDR1 and CDR2 (germline): SGHNT, YYREEE (reference sequence). Deletions cut 3 bases from V and 3 bases from J, with 10 bases between. The CDR3 consists of 13 residues. The CDR3 is CASSSHRGYEQYF. In DNA, the CDR3 is TGTGCCAGCAGCTCACATCGGGGCTACGAGCAGTACTTC.

In this sample, this clone turned up once. J is TRBJ1-5 and V is TRBV5-1; TRBD1 might be the D (5 bases). The V gene's germline CDR1 is SGHRS and CDR2 YFSETQ. The CDR3 runs 18 residues. Deletions cut 0 bases from V and 0 bases from J, with 16 bases between. The CDR3 here is CASSLGFRGVNSNQPQHF. The CDR3 coding sequence is TGCGCCAGCAGCTTGGGATTTCGGGGGGTGAATAGCAATCAGCCCCAGCATTTT.

The chain combines TRBV9 with TRBJ2-1; TRBD1 matches at 7 bases. V lost 4 bases, J lost 9 bases, and 16 bases stayed unmatched. Germline V gene lookup returns CDR1 SGDLS and CDR2 YYNGEE. The CDR3 sequence is 16 residues long. CDR3 residues: CASSPRTGSRAGEQFF. In nucleotides, the CDR3 is TGTGCCAGCAGCCCCCGGACAGGATCCCGGGCGGGTGAGCAGTTCTTC. The full variable domain, rest sourced from reference TRBV9 and TRBJ2-1, is DSGVTQTPKHLITATGQRVTLRCSPRSGDLSVYWYQQSLDQGLQFLIQYYNGEERAKGNILERFSAQQFPDLHSELNLSSLELGDSALYFCASSPRTGSRAGEQFFGPGTRLTVL.

This chain uses TRBV18 with TRBJ2-3, with 7 bases matching TRBD2. This CDR3 region has 16 residues. The trim removed 6 bases at V and 0 bases at J, leaving 9 bases unmatched. Germline V CDR1 and CDR2: KGHSH, LQKENI. As DNA, the CDR3 is TGTGCCAGCTCGCCTCTGCGCGGGGGTAGCACAGATACGCAGTATTTT. Encoded protein: CASSPLRGGSTDTQYF.

This chain joins TRBV19 and TRBJ1-1, with a tentative D call TRBD1 (6 bases). The CDR3 covers 15 residues. Trimming took off 7 bases at V and 1 base at J, with 16 bases between the two ends. Germline V CDR1 and CDR2: LNHDA, SQIVND (reference sequence). The CDR3 DNA reads TGTGCCAGTAATGCCGTAGACAGGAGGAACACTGAAGCTTTCTTT. Translating it yields CASNAVDRRNTEAFF.

The count of this clone is one. The chain employs TRBV5-6 and TRBJ1-2, with D perhaps TRBD1 (5 bases). The germline CDR1 and CDR2 sequences are SGHDT and YYEEEE. The CDR3 is 13 residues long. Between the trimmed V and J ends, which lost 2 bases and 4 bases, there was a span of 9 bases. CDR3: CASSLDRAYGYTF. CDR3 DNA sequence: TGTGCCAGCAGCTTAGACAGAGCCTATGGCTACACCTTC.

V is TRBV5-1 and J is TRBJ2-7; 14 bases match TRBD2. With V trimmed by 2 bases and J by 5 bases, 6 bases remained unmatched. The length of the CDR3 is 16 residues. Germline loops: CDR1 SGHRS, CDR2 YFSETQ. The CDR3 spells CASSLKMGLAGDEQYF. CDR3 nucleotides: TGCGCCAGCAGCTTAAAAATGGGACTAGCGGGAGACGAGCAGTACTTC.

This rearrangement joins TRBV9 to TRBJ2-7; tentatively, D is TRBD1 (6 bases). The CDR3 length is 15 residues. V shed 3 bases and J shed 7 bases, with 20 bases lying between them. CDR1 and CDR2 from the germline V gene are SGDLS and YYNGEE. The CDR3 coding sequence is TGTGCCAGCAGCGCCTGGGACACCCATCCTACAGAGCAGTACTTC. It encodes CASSAWDTHPTEQYF.